Described below is a single TCR beta chain sequence and its context. The data derive from a study of blood T cell repertoires in COVID-19. Looking at the study overall: The origin of the acute and convalescent COVID-19 samples was the United States, Italy and Spain. Sample material is recorded as cDNA or gDNA derived from T cells, B-cell-depleted T cells, or PBMCs.

There are 14 residues in the CDR3. CDR1 and CDR2 (germline): LGHNA, YSLEER. The V gene lost 1 base and the J gene lost 5 bases, with 9 bases spanning the gap. Assay: immunoSEQ multiplex PCR; the TCRdb copy retains only in-frame clones and omits some. The sample consists of 56,000 or so clones, less than 90% of them appearing once. Sequencing was carried out using peripheral blood. This chain uses TRBV4-3 with TRBJ2-1; D remains ambiguous. This receptor was taken from a human donor in a cohort sampled during active COVID-19. The CDR3 nucleotides read TGCGCCAGCAGCCAAGTACGACAAAACAATGAGCAGTTCTTC. Protein sequence: CASSQVRQNNEQFF.